The rows below give T cell receptor beta chains drawn from one sample of a study of CD8 T cells in Susac syndrome. Each CDR3 protein gets one entry after TCRdb re-called the immunoSEQ multiplex PCR reads with MiXCR. Of 150,000 to 200,000 distinct CDR3 sequences listed, 95% were seen once; the top ten hold approximately 0.09%. Sequencing was carried out using CD4+ T cells from PBMCs. Receptors were obtained from a human donor with multiple sclerosis. The CDR3 runs from the conserved cysteine through the conserved F or W. The order of the fields is CDR3 length, J gene, clone size, D gene, V gene, CDR3 protein, CDR3 DNA. A D gene is named only where the DNA matches it firmly. Where a row states a size, it is once, few, many or the class of an expanded clone; other rows omit it.

cdr3_length: 14; j_call: TRBJ2-1; clone_size: NA; d_call: NA; v_call: TRBV3-1; cdr3_aa: CASSQETVANEQFF; cdr3_nt: TGTGCCAGCAGCCAAGAGACGGTAGCAAATGAGCAGTTCTTC
cdr3_length: 14; j_call: TRBJ1-1; clone_size: NA; d_call: NA; v_call: TRBV30; cdr3_aa: CAWSVWGESTEAFF; cdr3_nt: TGTGCCTGGAGTGTATGGGGGGAGAGCACTGAAGCTTTCTTT
cdr3_length: 14; j_call: TRBJ1-1; clone_size: NA; d_call: TRBD1; v_call: TRBV6-6; cdr3_aa: CASSTTGMNTEAFF; cdr3_nt: TGTGCCAGCAGTACGACAGGGATGAACACTGAAGCTTTCTTT
cdr3_length: 14; j_call: TRBJ2-5; clone_size: NA; d_call: TRBD2; v_call: TRBV12-3/TRBV12-4; cdr3_aa: CASSQLAGVETQYF; cdr3_nt: TGTGCCAGCAGCCAACTAGCGGGGGTAGAGACCCAGTACTTC
cdr3_length: 13; j_call: TRBJ2-7; clone_size: NA; d_call: NA; v_call: TRBV6-2/TRBV6-3; cdr3_aa: CASSASGLYEQYF; cdr3_nt: TGTGCCAGCAGCGCATCGGGACTCTACGAGCAGTACTTC
cdr3_length: 16; j_call: TRBJ2-7; clone_size: NA; d_call: TRBD1; v_call: TRBV7-2; cdr3_aa: CASSLLTGTARYEQYF; cdr3_nt: TGTGCCAGCAGCTTGCTCACCGGGACAGCCCGCTACGAGCAGTACTTC
cdr3_length: 14; j_call: TRBJ1-2; clone_size: NA; d_call: NA; v_call: TRBV30; cdr3_aa: CAWRPPQGAYGYTF; cdr3_nt: TGTGCCTGGAGACCTCCCCAGGGAGCCTATGGCTACACCTTC
cdr3_length: 17; j_call: TRBJ1-2; clone_size: NA; d_call: NA; v_call: TRBV5-4; cdr3_aa: CASSLGGPGAGPYGYTF; cdr3_nt: TGTGCCAGCAGTCTTGGCGGGCCGGGGGCAGGCCCCTATGGCTACACCTTC
cdr3_length: 13; j_call: TRBJ2-5; clone_size: NA; d_call: NA; v_call: TRBV30; cdr3_aa: CAWSGMTEGTQYF; cdr3_nt: TGTGCCTGGAGTGGAATGACAGAAGGGACCCAGTACTTC
cdr3_length: 13; j_call: TRBJ1-5; clone_size: NA; d_call: TRBD1; v_call: TRBV20-1; cdr3_aa: CSAPGTGGQPQHF; cdr3_nt: TGCAGTGCCCCCGGGACAGGGGGTCAGCCCCAGCATTTT
cdr3_length: 15; j_call: TRBJ2-1; clone_size: NA; d_call: TRBD1; v_call: TRBV24-1; cdr3_aa: CATSDPRQGGNEQFF; cdr3_nt: TGTGCCACCAGTGACCCACGACAGGGCGGCAATGAGCAGTTCTTC
cdr3_length: 13; j_call: TRBJ2-3; clone_size: once; d_call: NA; v_call: TRBV4-3; cdr3_aa: CASSQVVTDTQYF; cdr3_nt: TGCGCCAGCAGCCAAGTTGTGACAGATACGCAGTATTTT
cdr3_length: 14; j_call: TRBJ2-1; clone_size: NA; d_call: NA; v_call: TRBV9; cdr3_aa: CASSVGTTYNEQFF; cdr3_nt: TGTGCCAGCAGCGTAGGGACCACCTACAATGAGCAGTTCTTC
cdr3_length: 14; j_call: TRBJ1-3; clone_size: NA; d_call: NA; v_call: TRBV3-1; cdr3_aa: CASSQGAGRNTIYF; cdr3_nt: TGTGCCAGCAGCCAAGGGGCGGGGAGGAACACCATATATTTT
cdr3_length: 14; j_call: TRBJ1-1; clone_size: NA; d_call: NA; v_call: TRBV5-1; cdr3_aa: CASSDPGGSAEAFF; cdr3_nt: TGCGCCAGCAGCGATCCCGGGGGCTCAGCTGAAGCTTTCTTT
cdr3_length: 15; j_call: TRBJ1-2; clone_size: NA; d_call: NA; v_call: TRBV28; cdr3_aa: CASRQPQGLNYGYTF; cdr3_nt: TGTGCCAGCAGACAACCCCAGGGGCTCAACTATGGCTACACCTTC
cdr3_length: 15; j_call: TRBJ2-7; clone_size: NA; d_call: NA; v_call: TRBV7-9; cdr3_aa: CASSLGQGRRNEQYF; cdr3_nt: TGTGCCAGCAGCTTAGGTCAGGGGAGGAGGAACGAGCAGTACTTC
cdr3_length: 17; j_call: TRBJ1-1; clone_size: once; d_call: NA; v_call: TRBV2; cdr3_aa: CAITDVGQRPMNTEAFF; cdr3_nt: TGTGCCATCACTGACGTAGGACAGCGGCCTATGAACACTGAAGCTTTCTTT
cdr3_length: 17; j_call: TRBJ2-1; clone_size: NA; d_call: NA; v_call: TRBV14; cdr3_aa: CASSQELWGVAYNEQFF; cdr3_nt: TGTGCCAGCAGCCAAGAATTGTGGGGGGTAGCCTACAATGAGCAGTTCTTC
cdr3_length: 12; j_call: TRBJ1-2; clone_size: NA; d_call: NA; v_call: TRBV29-1; cdr3_aa: CSVAASNYGYTF; cdr3_nt: TGCAGCGTTGCGGCCAGTAACTATGGCTACACCTTC
cdr3_length: 12; j_call: TRBJ2-7; clone_size: once; d_call: NA; v_call: TRBV20-1; cdr3_aa: CSAQRDNYEQYF; cdr3_nt: TGCAGTGCTCAGCGGGACAACTACGAGCAGTACTTC
cdr3_length: 11; j_call: TRBJ1-2; clone_size: NA; d_call: NA; v_call: TRBV5-4; cdr3_aa: CASSSGDGYTF; cdr3_nt: TGTGCCAGCAGCTCAGGGGACGGCTACACCTTC
cdr3_length: 17; j_call: TRBJ2-5; clone_size: NA; d_call: TRBD2; v_call: TRBV4-2; cdr3_aa: CASSQDLAGDRGETQYF; cdr3_nt: TGTGCCAGCAGCCAAGATCTAGCGGGTGACCGGGGGGAGACCCAGTACTTC
cdr3_length: 15; j_call: TRBJ1-2; clone_size: NA; d_call: TRBD1; v_call: TRBV5-1; cdr3_aa: CASSFTGTADYGYTF; cdr3_nt: TGCGCCAGCAGCTTTACCGGGACAGCGGACTATGGCTACACCTTC
cdr3_length: 14; j_call: TRBJ2-3; clone_size: NA; d_call: NA; v_call: TRBV7-2; cdr3_aa: CAGPQGIGTDTQYF; cdr3_nt: TGTGCCGGACCTCAGGGTATTGGCACAGATACGCAGTATTTT
cdr3_length: 13; j_call: TRBJ1-1; clone_size: NA; d_call: NA; v_call: TRBV29-1; cdr3_aa: CSVVDMRDTEAFF; cdr3_nt: TGCAGCGTTGTCGACATGCGGGACACTGAAGCTTTCTTT
cdr3_length: 13; j_call: TRBJ2-7; clone_size: NA; d_call: NA; v_call: TRBV12-5; cdr3_aa: CASGPRQTYEQYF; cdr3_nt: TGTGCTAGTGGCCCCCGACAGACCTACGAGCAGTACTTC
cdr3_length: 15; j_call: TRBJ1-4; clone_size: NA; d_call: NA; v_call: TRBV29-1; cdr3_aa: CSVEEHEGRGEKLFF; cdr3_nt: TGCAGCGTTGAAGAACATGAGGGGCGGGGTGAAAAACTGTTTTTT
cdr3_length: 14; j_call: TRBJ2-1; clone_size: NA; d_call: NA; v_call: TRBV3-1; cdr3_aa: CASSQGGGLAEQFF; cdr3_nt: TGTGCCAGCAGCCAAGGGGGGGGCCTGGCTGAGCAGTTCTTC
cdr3_length: 14; j_call: TRBJ2-1; clone_size: NA; d_call: NA; v_call: TRBV20-1; cdr3_aa: CSARDLKGIDEQFF; cdr3_nt: TGCAGTGCTAGAGATCTGAAGGGGATCGATGAGCAGTTCTTC
cdr3_length: 12; j_call: TRBJ2-3; clone_size: NA; d_call: NA; v_call: TRBV14; cdr3_aa: CASSSILDTQYF; cdr3_nt: TGTGCCAGCAGTTCTATCTTAGATACGCAGTATTTT
cdr3_length: 13; j_call: TRBJ2-3; clone_size: NA; d_call: TRBD2; v_call: TRBV28; cdr3_aa: CAARGGSTDTQYF; cdr3_nt: TGTGCCGCCCGCGGGGGTAGCACAGATACGCAGTATTTT
cdr3_length: 15; j_call: TRBJ1-2; clone_size: NA; d_call: TRBD1; v_call: TRBV4-2; cdr3_aa: CASSQDRGPDYGYTF; cdr3_nt: TGTGCCAGCAGCCAAGATAGGGGGCCGGACTATGGCTACACCTTC
cdr3_length: 14; j_call: TRBJ2-1; clone_size: NA; d_call: TRBD1; v_call: TRBV15; cdr3_aa: CATSGPGQYNEQFF; cdr3_nt: TGTGCCACCAGCGGCCCGGGACAGTACAATGAGCAGTTCTTC
cdr3_length: 13; j_call: TRBJ2-3; clone_size: NA; d_call: NA; v_call: TRBV7-3; cdr3_aa: CASSFDREDTQYF; cdr3_nt: TGTGCCAGCAGCTTCGACCGGGAAGATACGCAGTATTTT
cdr3_length: 12; j_call: TRBJ1-2; clone_size: NA; d_call: NA; v_call: TRBV2; cdr3_aa: CASSEGRGSYTF; cdr3_nt: TGTGCCAGCAGTGAGGGGAGGGGAAGCTACACCTTC
cdr3_length: 15; j_call: TRBJ2-1; clone_size: NA; d_call: TRBD2; v_call: TRBV7-2; cdr3_aa: CASSIPGRALNEQFF; cdr3_nt: TGTGCCAGCAGCATCCCGGGGAGGGCCCTCAATGAGCAGTTCTTC
cdr3_length: 16; j_call: TRBJ2-7; clone_size: NA; d_call: TRBD1; v_call: TRBV18; cdr3_aa: CASSLTGTGVTYEQYF; cdr3_nt: TGTGCCAGCTCATTAACCGGGACAGGGGTAACCTACGAGCAGTACTTC
cdr3_length: 15; j_call: TRBJ1-5; clone_size: NA; d_call: NA; v_call: TRBV6-5; cdr3_aa: CASSPSTGSNQPQHF; cdr3_nt: TGTGCCAGCAGTCCGAGTACAGGTAGCAATCAGCCCCAGCATTTT
cdr3_length: 17; j_call: TRBJ2-7; clone_size: once; d_call: NA; v_call: TRBV3-1; cdr3_aa: CASSPPGVGTFFSEQYF; cdr3_nt: TGTGCCAGCAGCCCTCCGGGTGTCGGAACCTTTTTTTCCGAGCAGTACTTC
cdr3_length: 13; j_call: TRBJ2-7; clone_size: NA; d_call: NA; v_call: TRBV5-1; cdr3_aa: CASSLVSTYEQYF; cdr3_nt: TGCGCCAGCAGCTTGGTGAGCACCTACGAGCAGTACTTC
cdr3_length: 15; j_call: TRBJ1-1; clone_size: NA; d_call: NA; v_call: TRBV10-3; cdr3_aa: CAISPRGGQNREAFF; cdr3_nt: TGTGCCATCAGTCCCCGGGGGGGGCAGAACCGTGAAGCTTTCTTT
cdr3_length: 17; j_call: TRBJ2-5; clone_size: NA; d_call: TRBD1; v_call: TRBV15; cdr3_aa: CATSRPMTGGWQETQYF; cdr3_nt: TGTGCCACCAGCAGACCAATGACAGGGGGCTGGCAAGAGACCCAGTACTTC
cdr3_length: 14; j_call: TRBJ2-1; clone_size: once; d_call: TRBD1; v_call: TRBV7-2; cdr3_aa: CASSSGGSYNEQFF; cdr3_nt: TGTGCCAGCAGCTCAGGGGGCTCCTACAATGAGCAGTTCTTC
cdr3_length: 16; j_call: TRBJ2-1; clone_size: NA; d_call: TRBD2; v_call: TRBV7-9; cdr3_aa: CASSLRTSGTYNEQFF; cdr3_nt: TGTGCCAGCAGCCTACGGACTAGCGGAACCTACAATGAGCAGTTCTTC
cdr3_length: 13; j_call: TRBJ2-7; clone_size: once; d_call: NA; v_call: TRBV20-1; cdr3_aa: CSAPKGGPYEQYF; cdr3_nt: TGCAGTGCCCCGAAGGGGGGACCCTACGAGCAGTACTTC
cdr3_length: 14; j_call: TRBJ1-6; clone_size: NA; d_call: NA; v_call: TRBV5-6; cdr3_aa: CASSLGQIPSPLHF; cdr3_nt: TGTGCCAGCAGCTTGGGACAGATTCCCTCACCCCTCCACTTT
cdr3_length: 15; j_call: TRBJ1-5; clone_size: NA; d_call: NA; v_call: TRBV30; cdr3_aa: CAWSVRGNGNQPQHF; cdr3_nt: TGTGCCTGGAGTGTACGGGGAAATGGGAATCAGCCCCAGCATTTT